Each of the 6 T cell receptor beta chains below was sequenced from the same sample in a study of cytomegalovirus exposure and HLA in healthy donors. PCR involved 60 Vbeta and 13 Jbeta primers. Using immunoSEQ multiplex PCR, the repertoire was profiled, and TCRdb retains in-frame clones only, with some absent. The sample table includes about 170,000 clones. The material sequenced was PBMCs. Receptor source: an older woman in good health and CMV-seronegative.

The chain combines TRBV19 with TRBJ2-7, with a tentative D call TRBD1 (6 bases). The CDR3 runs 15 residues. Germline V gives CDR1 LNHDA, CDR2 SQIVND (reference sequence). Trimming took 6 bases from V and 2 from J, leaving 17 bases between them. CDR3 in DNA: TGTGCCAGTAGCCCGACCGTCAGGGGAACCTACGAGCAGTACTTC. Its protein is CASSPTVRGTYEQYF.

The CDR3, as DNA: TGTGCCACCAGCAGAGGTGGGTTTTTGGACAGGGCAAGGAATGAGCAGTTCTTC. Translation gives CATSRGGFLDRARNEQFF. The V call is TRBV15, the J call TRBJ2-1; 8 nucleotides align to TRBD1. This CDR3 is 18 amino acids long. V gave up 1 base and J gave up 7 bases; unmatched junction bases: 15. Germline CDR1 is LNHNV and CDR2 is YYDKDF (reference sequence).

The chain joins TRBV11-2 to TRBJ1-2; D not resolved. The V end was cut by 3 bases, the J end by 2 bases, with 10 bases between. The CDR3 length is 14 residues. CDR1 SGHAT and CDR2 FQNNGV come from the germline V gene. As DNA, the CDR3 is TGTGCCAGCAGCTTTGGAGGAACGAACTATGGCTACACCTTC. It translates to CASSFGGTNYGYTF.

V is TRBV19 and J is TRBJ1-1, with D perhaps TRBD1 (5 bases). CDR1 LNHDA and CDR2 SQIVND come from the germline V gene (reference sequence). This CDR3 has 13 amino acids. Trimming cost V 10 bases and J 0 bases, with 12 bases left between them. Here the CDR3 DNA reads TGTGCCACTTCGGGACTGCTGAACACTGAAGCTTTCTTT. It codes for CATSGLLNTEAFF.

The J gene is TRBJ2-2, the V gene TRBV7-9; tentative D call: TRBD2 (6 bases). Deletions cut 5 bases from V and 5 bases from J, with 12 bases between. CDR1 and CDR2 (germline): SEHNR, FQNEAQ (reference sequence). The CDR3 runs to 14 residues. CDR3 residues: CASSQRRETGELFF. The CDR3 bases are TGTGCCAGCAGCCAGCGCCGGGAGACCGGGGAGCTGTTTTTT.

The rearrangement links TRBV6-5 to TRBJ1-6, with D possibly matching TRBD1 (5 bases). The germline gives CDR1 MNHEY, CDR2 SVGAGI. Trimming removed 4 bases at V and 0 bases at J, with 10 bases between. This CDR3 is 16 amino acids long. The CDR3 DNA is TGTGCCAGCAGTTCCTACAGGTTCTCCTATAATTCACCCCTCCACTTT. This codes for CASSSYRFSYNSPLHF.